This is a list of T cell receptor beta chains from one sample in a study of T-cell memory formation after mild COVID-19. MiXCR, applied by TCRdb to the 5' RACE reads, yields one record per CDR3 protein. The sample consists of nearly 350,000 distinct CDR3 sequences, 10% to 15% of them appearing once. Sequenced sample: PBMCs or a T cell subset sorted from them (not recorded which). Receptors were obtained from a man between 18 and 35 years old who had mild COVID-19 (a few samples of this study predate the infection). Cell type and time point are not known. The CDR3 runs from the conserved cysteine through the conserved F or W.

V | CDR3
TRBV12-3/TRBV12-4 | CASKNIRGAPPNTGELFF
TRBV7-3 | CASSLKYGYTF
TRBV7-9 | CASSLGYGANTEAFF
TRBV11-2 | CASSWDPDANTGELFF
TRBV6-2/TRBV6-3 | CASSPRGGLRNTEAFF
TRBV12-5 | CASAPMGVTEAFF
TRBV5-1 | CASSEAGTGSGQPQHF
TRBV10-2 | CASKVSGSYEQYF
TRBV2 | CAGRDRASGANVLTF
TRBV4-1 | CASSQGRVPGQPQHF
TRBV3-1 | CASSQAHSQETQYF
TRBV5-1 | CASSLGTGTAQETQYF
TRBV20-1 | CSASMGTPEAFF
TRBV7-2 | CASSLGAGTGIGTDTQYF
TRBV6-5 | CASSYRGTGGGELFF
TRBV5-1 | CASSLDPGDPNEQFF
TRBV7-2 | CASSLGSGGLRDTQYF
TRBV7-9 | CASSLAQSVRGGYTF
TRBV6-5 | CASRTPSGNTIYF
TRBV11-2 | CASSLGTGGIRNEQFF
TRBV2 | CASRDTRKTYNEQFF
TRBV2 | CASSGTSGANTGELFF